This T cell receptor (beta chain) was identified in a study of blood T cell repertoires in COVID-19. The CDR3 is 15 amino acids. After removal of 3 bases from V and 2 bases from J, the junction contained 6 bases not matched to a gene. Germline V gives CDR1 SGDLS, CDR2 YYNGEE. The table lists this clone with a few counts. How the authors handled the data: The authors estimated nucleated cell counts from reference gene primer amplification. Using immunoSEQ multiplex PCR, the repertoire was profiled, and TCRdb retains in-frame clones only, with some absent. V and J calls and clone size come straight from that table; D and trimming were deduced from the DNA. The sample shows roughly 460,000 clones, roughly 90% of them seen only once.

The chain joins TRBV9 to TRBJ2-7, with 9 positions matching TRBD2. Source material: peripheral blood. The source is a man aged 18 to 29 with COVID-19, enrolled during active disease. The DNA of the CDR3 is TGTGCCAGCAGCGAGGGGGGACTAGCTACCTACGAGCAGTACTTC. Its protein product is CASSEGGLATYEQYF. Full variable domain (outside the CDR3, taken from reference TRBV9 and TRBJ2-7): DSGVTQTPKHLITATGQRVTLRCSPRSGDLSVYWYQQSLDQGLQFLIQYYNGEERAKGNILERFSAQQFPDLHSELNLSSLELGDSALYFCASSEGGLATYEQYFGPGTRLTVT.